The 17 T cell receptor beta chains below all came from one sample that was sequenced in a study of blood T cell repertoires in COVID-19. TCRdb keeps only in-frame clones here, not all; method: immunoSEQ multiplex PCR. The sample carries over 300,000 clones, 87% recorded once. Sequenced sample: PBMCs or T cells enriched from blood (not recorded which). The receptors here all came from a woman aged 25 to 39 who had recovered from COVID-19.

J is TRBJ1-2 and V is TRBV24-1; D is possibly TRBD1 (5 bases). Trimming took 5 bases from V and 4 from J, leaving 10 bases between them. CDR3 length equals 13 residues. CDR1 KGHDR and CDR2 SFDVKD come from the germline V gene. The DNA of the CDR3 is TGTGCCACCAGTGCTACAGGAGTCTATGGCTACACCTTC. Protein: CATSATGVYGYTF.

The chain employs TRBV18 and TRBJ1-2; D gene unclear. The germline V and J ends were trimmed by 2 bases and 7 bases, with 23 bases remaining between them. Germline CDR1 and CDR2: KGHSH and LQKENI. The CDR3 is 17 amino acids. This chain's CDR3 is CASSPEGARATRGGYTF. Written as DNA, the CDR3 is TGTGCCAGCTCACCAGAAGGTGCTAGGGCCACCCGGGGTGGCTACACCTTC.

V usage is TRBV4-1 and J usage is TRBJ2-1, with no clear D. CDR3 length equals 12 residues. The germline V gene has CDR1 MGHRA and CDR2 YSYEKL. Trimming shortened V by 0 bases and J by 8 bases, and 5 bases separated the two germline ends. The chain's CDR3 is CASSQELDEQFF. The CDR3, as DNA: TGCGCCAGCAGCCAAGAACTGGATGAGCAGTTCTTC.

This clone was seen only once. The CDR3: CASSALTGGNTEAFF. The CDR3 DNA sequence: TGTGCCAGCAGCGCCCTGACAGGGGGAAACACTGAAGCTTTCTTT. This chain connects TRBV9 to TRBJ1-1, with 9 nucleotides matching TRBD1. The V segment lost 3 bases and the J segment 2 bases; nucleotides outside the gene matches: 5. The CDR3 has 15 residues. Germline CDR1 reads SGDLS; CDR2 reads YYNGEE.

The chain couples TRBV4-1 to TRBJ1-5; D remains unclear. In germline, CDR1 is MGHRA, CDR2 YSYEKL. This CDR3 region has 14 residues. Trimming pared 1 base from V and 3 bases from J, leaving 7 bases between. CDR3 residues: CASSQGEVNQPQHF. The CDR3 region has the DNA TGCGCCAGCAGCCAAGGGGAGGTCAATCAGCCCCAGCATTTT.

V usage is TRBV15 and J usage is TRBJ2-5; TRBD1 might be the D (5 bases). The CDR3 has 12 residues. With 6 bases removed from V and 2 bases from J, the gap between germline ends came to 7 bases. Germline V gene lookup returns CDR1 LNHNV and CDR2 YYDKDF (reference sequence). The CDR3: CATRGAQETQYF. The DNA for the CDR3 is TGTGCCACCAGAGGGGCGCAAGAGACCCAGTACTTC.

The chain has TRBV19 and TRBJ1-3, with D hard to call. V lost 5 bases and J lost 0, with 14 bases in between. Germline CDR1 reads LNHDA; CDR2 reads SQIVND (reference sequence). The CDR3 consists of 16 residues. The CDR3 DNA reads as TGTGCCAGTAGTCCCAGGACGGGGATCTCTGGAAACACCATATATTTT. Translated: CASSPRTGISGNTIYF.

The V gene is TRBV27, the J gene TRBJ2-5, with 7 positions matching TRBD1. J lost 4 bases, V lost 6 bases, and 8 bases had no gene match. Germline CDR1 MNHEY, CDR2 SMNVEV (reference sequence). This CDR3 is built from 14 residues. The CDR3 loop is CASSSRGGGETQYF. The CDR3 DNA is TGTGCCAGCAGCTCAAGAGGGGGCGGAGAGACCCAGTACTTC.

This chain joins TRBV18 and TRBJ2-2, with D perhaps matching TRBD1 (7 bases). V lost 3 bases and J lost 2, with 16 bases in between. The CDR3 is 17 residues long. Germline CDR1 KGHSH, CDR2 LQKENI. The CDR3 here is CASSPFRGATNTGELFF. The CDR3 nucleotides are TGTGCCAGCTCACCCTTCAGGGGGGCCACTAACACCGGGGAGCTGTTTTTT.

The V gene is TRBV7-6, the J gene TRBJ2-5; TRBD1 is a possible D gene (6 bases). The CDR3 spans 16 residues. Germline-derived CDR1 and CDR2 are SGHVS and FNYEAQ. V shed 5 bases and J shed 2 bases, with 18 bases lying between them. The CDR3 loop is CASSHRRTDRQETQYF. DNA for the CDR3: TGTGCCAGCAGCCACAGGAGGACAGATAGACAAGAGACCCAGTACTTC.

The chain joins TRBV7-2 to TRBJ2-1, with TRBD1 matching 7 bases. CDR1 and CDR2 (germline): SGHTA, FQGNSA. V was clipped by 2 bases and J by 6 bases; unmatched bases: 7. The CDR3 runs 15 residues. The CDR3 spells CASSLTTGEFNEQFF. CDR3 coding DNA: TGTGCCAGCAGCTTAACTACAGGGGAGTTCAATGAGCAGTTCTTC.

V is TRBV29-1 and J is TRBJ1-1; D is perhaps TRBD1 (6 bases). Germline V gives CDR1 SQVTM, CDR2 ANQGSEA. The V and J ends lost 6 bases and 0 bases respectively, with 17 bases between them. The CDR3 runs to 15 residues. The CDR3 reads CSVATGLGMNTEAFF. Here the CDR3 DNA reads TGCAGCGTCGCTACAGGGTTGGGCATGAACACTGAAGCTTTCTTT. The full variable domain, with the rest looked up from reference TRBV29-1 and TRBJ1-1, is SAVISQKPSRDICQRGTSLTIQCQVDSQVTMMFWYRQQPGQSLTLIATANQGSEATYESGFVIDKFPISRPNLTFSTLTVSNMSPEDSSIYLCSVATGLGMNTEAFFGQGTRLTVV.

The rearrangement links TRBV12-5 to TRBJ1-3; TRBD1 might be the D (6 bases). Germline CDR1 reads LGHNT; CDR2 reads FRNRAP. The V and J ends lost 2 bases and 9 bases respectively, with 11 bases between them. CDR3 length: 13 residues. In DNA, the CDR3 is TGTGCTAGTGGTTTGAACAGGGAGAGCACCATATATTTT. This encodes CASGLNRESTIYF.

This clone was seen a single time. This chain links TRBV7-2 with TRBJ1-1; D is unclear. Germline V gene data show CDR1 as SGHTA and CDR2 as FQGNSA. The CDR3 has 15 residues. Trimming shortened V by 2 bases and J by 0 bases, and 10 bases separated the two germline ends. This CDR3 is CASSLLLKLNTEAFF. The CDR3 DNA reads TGTGCCAGCAGCTTACTCCTGAAGCTGAACACTGAAGCTTTCTTT.

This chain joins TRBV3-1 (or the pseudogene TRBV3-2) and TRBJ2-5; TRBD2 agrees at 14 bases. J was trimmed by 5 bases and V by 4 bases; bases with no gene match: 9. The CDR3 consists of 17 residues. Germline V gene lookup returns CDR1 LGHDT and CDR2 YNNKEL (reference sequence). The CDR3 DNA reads TGTGCCAGCAGCCCCAGACTAGCGGGGGGGGTTCGGGAGACCCAGTACTTC. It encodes CASSPRLAGGVRETQYF.

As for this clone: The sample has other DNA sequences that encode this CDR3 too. CDR3 amino acids: CASKGHLNTEAFF. CDR3 nucleotides: TGTGCCAGTAAGGGACACCTGAACACTGAAGCTTTCTTT. The chain uses TRBV19 and TRBJ1-1, with D perhaps TRBD1 (6 bases). The CDR3 has 13 residues. Germline V gives CDR1 LNHDA, CDR2 SQIVND (reference sequence). Trimming left V 7 bases short and J 0 bases short, with 9 bases between.

CDR3 coding DNA: TGTGCCAGCAGGATGACAGGGGGCAACACCGGGGAGCTGTTTTTT. The encoded protein is CASRMTGGNTGELFF. This chain joins TRBV2 and TRBJ2-2; 10 bases agree with TRBD1. V shed 6 bases and J 2 bases; nucleotides not matched to a gene: 3. Germline V gene sequence: CDR1 SNHLY, CDR2 FYNNEI. CDR3 length: 15 amino acids.